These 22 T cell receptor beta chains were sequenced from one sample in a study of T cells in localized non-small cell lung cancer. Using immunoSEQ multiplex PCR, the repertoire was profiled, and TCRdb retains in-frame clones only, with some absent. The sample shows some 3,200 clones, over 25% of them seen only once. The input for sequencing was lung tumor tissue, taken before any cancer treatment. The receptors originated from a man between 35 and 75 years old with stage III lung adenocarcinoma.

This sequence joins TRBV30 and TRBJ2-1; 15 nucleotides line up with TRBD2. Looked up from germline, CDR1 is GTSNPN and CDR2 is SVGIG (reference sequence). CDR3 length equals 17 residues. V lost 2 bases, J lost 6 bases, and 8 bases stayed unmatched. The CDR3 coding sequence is TGTGCCTGGAGTACTGGGACTAGCGGGAGGAGTTCCAATGAGCAGTTCTTC. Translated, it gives CAWSTGTSGRSSNEQFF.

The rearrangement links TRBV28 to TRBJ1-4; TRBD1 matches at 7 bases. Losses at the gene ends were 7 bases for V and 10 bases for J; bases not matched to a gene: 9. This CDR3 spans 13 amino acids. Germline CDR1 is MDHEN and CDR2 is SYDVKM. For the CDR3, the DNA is TGTGCCAGCACCATGAGACAGGGAGGAAAACTGTTTTTT. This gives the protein CASTMRQGGKLFF.

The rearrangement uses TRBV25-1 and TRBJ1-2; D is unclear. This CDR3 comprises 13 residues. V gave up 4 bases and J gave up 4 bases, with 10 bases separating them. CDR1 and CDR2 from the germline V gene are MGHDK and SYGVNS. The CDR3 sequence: CASSAIEGYGYTF. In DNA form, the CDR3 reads TGTGCCAGCAGTGCTATCGAGGGCTATGGCTACACCTTC.

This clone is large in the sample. The CDR3 DNA sequence: TGTGCCACCAGCGGGAGTACTAGCGAATCGGGCACAGATACGCAGTATTTT. Translating gives CATSGSTSESGTDTQYF. The V gene is TRBV15, the J gene TRBJ2-3, with 7 bases identical to TRBD2. J was trimmed by 1 base and V by 5 bases; bases with no gene match: 12. Germline CDR1 LNHNV, CDR2 YYDKDF (reference sequence). CDR3 length: 17 amino acids.

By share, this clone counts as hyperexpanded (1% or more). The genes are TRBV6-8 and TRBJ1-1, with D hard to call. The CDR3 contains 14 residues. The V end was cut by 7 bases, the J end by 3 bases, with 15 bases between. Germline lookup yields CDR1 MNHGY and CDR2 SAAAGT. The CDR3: CASTGGSVYTEAFF. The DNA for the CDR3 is TGTGCCAGCACCGGAGGGTCCGTTTACACTGAAGCTTTCTTT.

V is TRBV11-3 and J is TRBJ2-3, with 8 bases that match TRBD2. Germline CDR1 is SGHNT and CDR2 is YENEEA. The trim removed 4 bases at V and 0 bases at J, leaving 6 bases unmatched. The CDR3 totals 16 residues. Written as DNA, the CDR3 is TGTGCCAGCAGCTCATTCACTAGCGGTAGCACAGATACGCAGTATTTT. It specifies CASSSFTSGSTDTQYF.

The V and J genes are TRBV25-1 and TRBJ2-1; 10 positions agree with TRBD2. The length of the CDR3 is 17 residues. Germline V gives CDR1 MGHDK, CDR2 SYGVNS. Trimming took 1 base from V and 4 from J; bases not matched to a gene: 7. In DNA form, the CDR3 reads TGTGCCAGCAGTGAATCCCAGCGGGAGGGTCCTTACAATGAGCAGTTCTTC. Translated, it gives CASSESQREGPYNEQFF.

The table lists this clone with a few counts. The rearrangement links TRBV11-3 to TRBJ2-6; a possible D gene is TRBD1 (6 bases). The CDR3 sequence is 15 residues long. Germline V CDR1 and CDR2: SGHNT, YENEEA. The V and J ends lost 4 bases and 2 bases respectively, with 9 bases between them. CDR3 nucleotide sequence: TGTGCCAGCAGCTCAGGACAGACTGGGGCCAACGTCCTGACTTTC. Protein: CASSSGQTGANVLTF.

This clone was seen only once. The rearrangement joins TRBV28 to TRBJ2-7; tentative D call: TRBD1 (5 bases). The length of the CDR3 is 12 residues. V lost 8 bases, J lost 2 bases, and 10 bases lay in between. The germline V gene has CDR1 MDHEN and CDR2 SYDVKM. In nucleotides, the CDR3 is TGTGCCAGCTCATGGACAACCTACGAGCAGTACTTC. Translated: CASSWTTYEQYF.

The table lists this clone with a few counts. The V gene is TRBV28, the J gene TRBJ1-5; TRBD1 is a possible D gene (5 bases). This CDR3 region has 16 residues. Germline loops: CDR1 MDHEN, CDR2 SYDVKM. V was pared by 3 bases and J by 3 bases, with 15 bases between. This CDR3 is CASSFRLGTSNQPQHF. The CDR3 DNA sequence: TGTGCCAGCAGTTTCAGATTGGGGACTTCCAATCAGCCCCAGCATTTT.

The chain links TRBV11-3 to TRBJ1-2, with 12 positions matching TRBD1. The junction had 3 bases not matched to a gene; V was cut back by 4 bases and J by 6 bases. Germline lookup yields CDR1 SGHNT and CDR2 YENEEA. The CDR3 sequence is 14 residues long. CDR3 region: CASSSGTGGDGYTF. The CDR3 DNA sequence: TGTGCCAGCAGCTCCGGGACAGGGGGCGATGGCTACACCTTC.

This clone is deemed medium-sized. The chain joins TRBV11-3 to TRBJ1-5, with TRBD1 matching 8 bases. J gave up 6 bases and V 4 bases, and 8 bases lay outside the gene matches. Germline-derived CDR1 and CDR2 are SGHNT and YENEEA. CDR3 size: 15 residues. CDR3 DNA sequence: TGTGCCAGCAGCTACGAGACAGGGGAAGGTCAGCCCCAGCATTTT. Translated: CASSYETGEGQPQHF.

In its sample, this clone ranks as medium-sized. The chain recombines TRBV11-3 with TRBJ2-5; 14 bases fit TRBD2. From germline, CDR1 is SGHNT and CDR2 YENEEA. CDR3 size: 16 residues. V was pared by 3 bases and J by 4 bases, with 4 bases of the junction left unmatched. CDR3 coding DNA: TGTGCCAGCAGCTTGGCCGGACTAGCGGGAGGAGAGACCCAGTACTTC. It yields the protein CASSLAGLAGGETQYF.

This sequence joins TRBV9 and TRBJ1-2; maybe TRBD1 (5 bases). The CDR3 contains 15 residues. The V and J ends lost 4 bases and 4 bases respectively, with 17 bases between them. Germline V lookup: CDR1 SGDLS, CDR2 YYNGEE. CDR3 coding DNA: TGTGCCAGCAGCCCACAGGAGGTAGGAGCCTATGGCTACACCTTC. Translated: CASSPQEVGAYGYTF.

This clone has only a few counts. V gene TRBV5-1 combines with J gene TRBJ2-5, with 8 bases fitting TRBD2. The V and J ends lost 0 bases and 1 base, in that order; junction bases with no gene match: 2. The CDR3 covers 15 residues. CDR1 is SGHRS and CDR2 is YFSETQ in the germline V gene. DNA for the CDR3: TGCGCCAGCAGCTTGGGAGCGGGAGCCCAAGAGACCCAGTACTTC. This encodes CASSLGAGAQETQYF.

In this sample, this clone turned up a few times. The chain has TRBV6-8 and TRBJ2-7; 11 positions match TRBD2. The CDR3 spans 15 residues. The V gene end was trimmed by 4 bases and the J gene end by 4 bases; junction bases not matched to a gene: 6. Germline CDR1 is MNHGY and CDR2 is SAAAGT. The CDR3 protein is CASSSGTSGKYEQYF. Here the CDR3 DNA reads TGTGCCAGCAGTTCCGGGACTAGCGGAAAGTACGAGCAGTACTTC.

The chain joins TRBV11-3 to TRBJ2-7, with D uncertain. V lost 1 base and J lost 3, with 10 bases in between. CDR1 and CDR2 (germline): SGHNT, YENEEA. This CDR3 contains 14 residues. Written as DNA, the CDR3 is TGTGCCAGCAGCTTAGTTGCTAGTAGCTACGAGCAGTACTTC. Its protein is CASSLVASSYEQYF.

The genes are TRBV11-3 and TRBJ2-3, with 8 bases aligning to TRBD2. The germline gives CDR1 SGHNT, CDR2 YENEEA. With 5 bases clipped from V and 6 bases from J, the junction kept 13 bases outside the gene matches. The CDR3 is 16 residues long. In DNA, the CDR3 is TGTGCCAGCAGCCCGGGGGGAAGCGGGAGAAGGGATACGCAGTATTTT. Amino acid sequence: CASSPGGSGRRDTQYF. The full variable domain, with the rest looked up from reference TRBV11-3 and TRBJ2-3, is EAGVVQSPRYKIIEKKQPVAFWCNPISGHNTLYWYLQNLGQGPELLIRYENEEAVDDSQLPKDRFSAERLKGVDSTLKIQPAELGDSAVYLCASSPGGSGRRDTQYFGPGTRLTVL.

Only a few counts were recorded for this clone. The CDR3 reads CASRIDRGRYNEQFF. CDR3 bases: TGTGCCAGCAGAATAGACAGGGGCCGGTACAATGAGCAGTTCTTC. This sequence joins TRBV6-8 and TRBJ2-1; 8 nucleotides align to TRBD1. Germline loops: CDR1 MNHGY, CDR2 SAAAGT. This CDR3 is 15 amino acids long. V lost 6 bases, J lost 4 bases, and 8 bases stayed unmatched.

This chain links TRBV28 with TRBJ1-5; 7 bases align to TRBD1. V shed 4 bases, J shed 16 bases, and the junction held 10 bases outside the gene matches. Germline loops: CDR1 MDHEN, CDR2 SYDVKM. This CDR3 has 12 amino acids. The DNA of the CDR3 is TGTGCCAGCAGTTCCCGGGACAGTTTAGGACATTTT. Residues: CASSSRDSLGHF.

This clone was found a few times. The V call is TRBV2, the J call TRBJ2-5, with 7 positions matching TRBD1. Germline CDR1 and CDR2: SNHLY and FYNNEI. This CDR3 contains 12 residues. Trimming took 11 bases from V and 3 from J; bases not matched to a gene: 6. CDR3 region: CAGGQVEETQYF. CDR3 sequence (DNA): TGTGCCGGAGGACAGGTCGAAGAGACCCAGTACTTC. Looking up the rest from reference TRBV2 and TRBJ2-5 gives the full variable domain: EPEVTQTPSHQVTQMGQEVILRCVPISNHLYFYWYRQILGQKVEFLVSFYNNEISEKSEIFDDQFSVERPDGSNFTLKIRSTKLEDSAMYFCAGGQVEETQYFGPGTRLLVL.

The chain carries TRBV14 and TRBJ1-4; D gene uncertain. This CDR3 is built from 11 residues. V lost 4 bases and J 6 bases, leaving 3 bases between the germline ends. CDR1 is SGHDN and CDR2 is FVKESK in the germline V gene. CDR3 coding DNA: TGTGCCAGCAGCCGGGATGAAAAACTGTTTTTT. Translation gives CASSRDEKLFF. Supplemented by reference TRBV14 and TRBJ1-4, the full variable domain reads EAGVTQFPSHSVIEKGQTVTLRCDPISGHDNLYWYRRVMGKEIKFLLHFVKESKQDESGMPNNRFLAERTGGTYSTLKVQPAELEDSGVYFCASSRDEKLFFGSGTQLSVL.